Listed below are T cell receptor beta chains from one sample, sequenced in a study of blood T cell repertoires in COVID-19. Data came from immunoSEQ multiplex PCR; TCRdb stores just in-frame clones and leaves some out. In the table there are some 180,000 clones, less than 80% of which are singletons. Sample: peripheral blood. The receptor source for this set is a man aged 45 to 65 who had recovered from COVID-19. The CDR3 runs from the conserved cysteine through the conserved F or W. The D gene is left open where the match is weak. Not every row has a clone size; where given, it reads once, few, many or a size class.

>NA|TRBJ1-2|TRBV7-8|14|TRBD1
CASSLSGGTYGYTF
TGTGCCAGCAGCTTATCAGGGGGAACCTATGGCTACACCTTC
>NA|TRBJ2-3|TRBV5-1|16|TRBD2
CASSSILAGNTDTQYF
TGCGCCAGCAGCTCCATACTAGCGGGTAACACAGATACGCAGTATTTT
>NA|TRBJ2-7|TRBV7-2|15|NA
CASSLGITGLYEQYF
TGTGCCAGCAGCTTAGGGATCACAGGGTTATACGAGCAGTACTTC
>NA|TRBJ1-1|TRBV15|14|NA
CATSRDRQGAEAFF
TGTGCCACCAGCAGAGACAGGCAGGGCGCTGAAGCTTTCTTT
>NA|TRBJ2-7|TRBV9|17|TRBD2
CASSAGGGLQNSYEQYF
TGTGCCAGCAGCGCTGGGGGGGGACTACAAAACTCCTACGAGCAGTACTTC
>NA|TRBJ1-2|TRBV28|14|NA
CASSSGVLVSGYTF
TGTGCCAGCAGTTCGGGGGTTTTGGTCTCTGGCTACACCTTC
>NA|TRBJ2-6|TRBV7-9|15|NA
CASSLRVSGANVLTF
TGTGCCAGCAGCCTGAGGGTGTCCGGGGCCAACGTCCTGACTTTC
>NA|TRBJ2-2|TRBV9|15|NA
CASSIGTLNTGELFF
TGTGCCAGCAGCATCGGGACTCTGAACACCGGGGAGCTGTTTTTT
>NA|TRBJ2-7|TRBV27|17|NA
CASSLSAYRGFTYEQYF
TGTGCCAGCAGTTTAAGCGCGTATCGGGGATTCACCTACGAGCAGTACTTC
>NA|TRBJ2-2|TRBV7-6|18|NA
CASSPRGAGPADTGELFF
TGTGCCAGCAGCCCCCGCGGGGCGGGACCGGCCGACACCGGGGAGCTGTTTTTT
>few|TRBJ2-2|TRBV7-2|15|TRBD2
CASSLQAGGTGELFF
TGTGCCAGCAGCTTACAAGCGGGAGGAACCGGGGAGCTGTTTTTT
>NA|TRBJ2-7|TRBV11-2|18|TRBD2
CASSLRSGLADRRYEQYF
TGTGCCAGCAGCTTACGTAGTGGACTAGCGGACCGCCGTTACGAGCAGTACTTC
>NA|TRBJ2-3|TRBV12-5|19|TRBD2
CASGLVHHGTSGRTDTQYF
TGTGCTAGTGGTTTGGTACACCATGGGACTAGCGGGAGAACAGATACGCAGTATTTT
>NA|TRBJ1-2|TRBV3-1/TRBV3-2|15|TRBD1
CASSQGGQGFYGYTF
TGTGCCAGCAGCCAAGGGGGACAGGGCTTTTATGGCTACACCTTC
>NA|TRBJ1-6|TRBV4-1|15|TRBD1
CASSQEGTGPSPLHF
TGCGCCAGCAGCCAAGAAGGGACAGGTCCTTCACCCCTCCACTTT
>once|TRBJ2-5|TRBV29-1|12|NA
CSVDQGRGTQYF
TGCAGCGTTGATCAGGGGCGCGGGACCCAGTACTTC
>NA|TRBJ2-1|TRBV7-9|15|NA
CASSQGQLLINEQFF
TGTGCCAGCAGCCAAGGACAGTTGCTAATCAATGAGCAGTTCTTC
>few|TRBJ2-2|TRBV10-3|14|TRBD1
CAIRDRGLSGELFF
TGTGCCATCAGGGACAGGGGGCTCTCCGGGGAGCTGTTTTTT
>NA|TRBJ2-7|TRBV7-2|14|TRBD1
CASSPIAGGNEQYF
TGTGCCAGCAGCCCGATCGCAGGGGGCAACGAGCAGTACTTC
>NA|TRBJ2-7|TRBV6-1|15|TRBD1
CASSEYGQGVGEQYF
TGTGCCAGCAGTGAATACGGACAGGGTGTGGGCGAGCAGTACTTC
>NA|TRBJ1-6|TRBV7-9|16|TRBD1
CASSPSGDRGLSPLHF
TGTGCCAGCAGCCCTAGTGGGGACAGGGGACTTTCACCCCTCCACTTT
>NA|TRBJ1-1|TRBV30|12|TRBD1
CAGKGQGFEAFF
TGTGCCGGGAAAGGACAGGGATTCGAAGCTTTCTTT
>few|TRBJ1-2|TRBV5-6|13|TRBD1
CASSLRTGYGYTF
TGTGCCAGCAGCCTCCGGACAGGTTATGGCTACACCTTC
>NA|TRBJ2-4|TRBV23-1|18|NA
CASSQSGRLRLAKNIQYF
TGCGCCAGCAGTCAATCGGGGAGACTTCGACTAGCCAAAAACATTCAGTACTTC
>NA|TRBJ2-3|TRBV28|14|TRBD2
CASSFGTSADTQYF
TGTGCCAGCAGTTTTGGGACTAGCGCAGATACGCAGTATTTT
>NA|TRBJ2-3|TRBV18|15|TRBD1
CASSPTGASTDTQYF
TGTGCCAGCTCACCTACAGGGGCTAGCACAGATACGCAGTATTTT
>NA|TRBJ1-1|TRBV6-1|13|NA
CASSETVYTEAFF
TGTGCCAGCAGTGAGACAGTTTACACTGAAGCTTTCTTT
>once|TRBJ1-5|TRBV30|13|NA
CAWSPGFYQPQHF
TGTGCCTGGAGCCCAGGGTTCTATCAGCCCCAGCATTTT